Listed here is a single T cell receptor (beta chain). J lost 0 bases, V lost 5 bases, and 8 bases had no gene match. CDR1 and CDR2 from the germline V gene are MNHEY and SMNVEV (reference sequence). The CDR3 spans 18 residues. These data come from a study of blood T cell repertoires in COVID-19. Study details: In each case, the material was cDNA or gDNA derived from T cells, B-cell-depleted T cells, or PBMCs.

The method was immunoSEQ multiplex PCR; TCRdb's version includes in-frame clones alone and lacks a portion of them. The top ten hold approximately 9.4% of the sample, which has roughly 250,000 clones, approximately 89% seen once. This clonotype was obtained from a man aged 35 to 55 who had recovered from COVID-19. The rearrangement links TRBV27 to TRBJ2-6; TRBD1 agrees at 9 bases. Sequenced sample: peripheral blood. In DNA, the CDR3 is TGTGCCAGCAGTCCCACGGGACAGGGTTACTCTGGGGCCAACGTCCTGACTTTC. This codes for CASSPTGQGYSGANVLTF. The full variable domain, rest sourced from reference TRBV27 and TRBJ2-6, is EAQVTQNPRYLITVTGKKLTVTCSQNMNHEYMSWYRQDPGLGLRQIYYSMNVEVTDKGDVPEGYKVSRKEKRNFPLILESPSPNQTSLYFCASSPTGQGYSGANVLTFGAGSRLTVL.